A single sample is the source of the 23 T cell receptor beta chains below, sequenced in a study of control samples from healthy donors and cancer patients (dated by TCRdb to the early 2020s). The library was produced with the immunoSEQ multiplex PCR assay. TCRdb took this table from immuneACCESS and kept in-frame rearrangements with V and J called. Such tables lack part of the clones; where checked against another copy, unresolved V genes explain under half of the gap, and the rest is unexplained. The sample table holds about 100,000 clones, of which over 75% were seen once. The top ten clones comprise 15% to 20% of the sample. The material sequenced was blood. The receptors shown here come from a woman aged 45-60 years in good health.

Remarks on this clone: This specimen includes other DNA sequences encoding the same CDR3. The chain has TRBV18 and TRBJ2-1, with D tentatively TRBD2 (7 bases). V lost 3 bases and J 10 bases, leaving 10 bases between the germline ends. The CDR3 runs 12 residues. Germline assignment: CDR1 KGHSH and CDR2 LQKENI. CDR3 residues: CASSPGGGEQFF. As DNA, the CDR3 is TGTGCCAGCTCACCGGGGGGGGGCGAGCAGTTCTTC. The whole variable domain, filled in from reference TRBV18 and TRBJ2-1, reads NAGVMQNPRHLVRRRGQEARLRCSPMKGHSHVYWYRQLPEEGLKFMVYLQKENIIDESGMPKERFSAEFPKEGPSILRIQQVVRGDSAAYFCASSPGGGEQFFGPGTRLTVL.

The chain is built from TRBV21-1 and TRBJ2-2; the D call TRBD1 from the table was never checked on the DNA. TRBV21-1 is a documented pseudogene. The length of the CDR3 is 16 residues. The CDR3 sequence is CASSKGPTGPSGELFF. Written as DNA, the CDR3 is TGTGCCAGCAGCAAAGGACCCACAGGGCCCAGTGGGGAGCTGTTTTTT.

J is TRBJ1-3 and V is TRBV3-1 (or the pseudogene TRBV3-2), with a weak D call TRBD1 (5 bases). Germline CDR1 is LGHDT and CDR2 is YNNKEL (reference sequence). The ends were cut back, 5 bases at V and 5 bases at J, with 16 bases in the middle. There are 15 residues in the CDR3. The CDR3 bases are TGTGCCAGCAGCGAGGGACTCCGAGGCAGAAACACCATATATTTT. Its translation is CASSEGLRGRNTIYF.

As for this clone: One end of the junction varies from germline; a read error may be responsible. The V call is TRBV11-2, the J call TRBJ1-6; tentative D call: TRBD1 (5 bases). The CDR3 runs to 11 residues. Germline CDR1 and CDR2: SGHAT and FQNNGV. CDR3 residues: CASSSPGGTEF. The CDR3 coding sequence is TGTGCCAGCAGCTCCCCGGGGGGTACGGAATTT.

This chain links TRBV4-2 with TRBJ1-2, with D perhaps TRBD1 (6 bases). The CDR3 has 15 residues. The V gene lost 2 bases and the J gene lost 5 bases, with 15 bases spanning the gap. The germline gives CDR1 LGHNA, CDR2 YNFKEQ. The DNA of the CDR3 is TGTGCCAGCAGCCAAATCACACAGGACAGATATGGCTACACCTTC. Protein: CASSQITQDRYGYTF.

The chain carries TRBV6-2 or TRBV6-3 and TRBJ2-7; D not resolved. This CDR3 has 12 residues. Looked up from germline, CDR1 is MNHEY and CDR2 is SVGEGT. V was cut by 2 bases and J by 6 bases, with 8 bases left in between. In nucleotides, the CDR3 is TGTGCCAGCAGTTACGGCGCGGTCGAGCAGTACGTC. This gives the protein CASSYGAVEQYV.

The chain combines TRBV5-1 with TRBJ2-5, with 7 bases fitting TRBD1. The V gene end was trimmed by 5 bases and the J gene end by 2 bases; junction bases not matched to a gene: 6. This CDR3 comprises 14 residues. Germline V gene sequence: CDR1 SGHRS, CDR2 YFSETQ. Here the CDR3 DNA reads TGCGCCAGCAGGAGGGGGACAGCTCAAGAGACCCAGTACTTC. This codes for CASRRGTAQETQYF.

V gene TRBV11-2 combines with J gene TRBJ2-7; D unresolved. The CDR3 is 14 residues long. From germline, CDR1 is SGHAT and CDR2 FQNNGV. V gave up 1 base and J gave up 4 bases, with 11 bases separating them. The CDR3: CASSLGPGGYEQYF. CDR3 coding DNA: TGTGCCAGCAGCTTAGGCCCGGGCGGTTACGAGCAGTACTTC.

The chain uses TRBV7-2 and TRBJ1-1; D is undetermined. Trimming stripped 1 base from V and 1 base from J, with 10 bases between. Germline lookup yields CDR1 SGHTA and CDR2 FQGNSA. There are 15 residues in the CDR3. In nucleotides, the CDR3 is TGTGCCAGCAGCTTAGTTCTGGCAACGAACACTGAAGCTTTCTTT. The encoded protein is CASSLVLATNTEAFF.

This chain links TRBV5-1 with TRBJ2-5; D call uncertain. Trimming took 0 bases from V and 5 from J, leaving 5 bases between them. Germline V CDR1 and CDR2: SGHRS, YFSETQ. The CDR3 length is 12 residues. The DNA for the CDR3 is TGCGCCAGCAGCTTGGCCGAGGAGACCCAGTACTTC. It specifies CASSLAEETQYF.

The chain employs TRBV5-3 and TRBJ2-1, with TRBD2 matching over 14 bases. TRBV5-3 is an ORF; its function is uncertain. With V trimmed by 3 bases and J by 5 bases, 7 bases remained unmatched. CDR3 length equals 17 residues. The CDR3 nucleotides read TGTGCCAGAAGCTATGAAATGGGACTAGCGGGAGACAATGAGCAGTTCTTC. Translated: CARSYEMGLAGDNEQFF.

CDR3 sequence: CASSQDWRLATDTQYF. The CDR3 region has the DNA TGCGCCAGCAGCCAAGATTGGCGACTAGCGACAGATACGCAGTATTTT. This sequence joins TRBV4-3 and TRBJ2-3; 8 bases fit TRBD2. V dropped 0 bases and J dropped 3; count of bases not matched to a gene: 5. The CDR3 contains 16 residues. The germline V gene encodes CDR1 LGHNA and CDR2 YSLEER.

The J gene is TRBJ2-1, the V gene TRBV6-5; the D is unclear. There are 13 residues in the CDR3. The V gene's germline CDR1 is MNHEY and CDR2 SVGAGI. Trimming removed 0 bases from V and 6 bases from J, with 6 bases in between. The CDR3 DNA reads TGTGCCAGCAGTTACTCGAAAGGCAATGAGCAGTTCTTC. Amino acid sequence: CASSYSKGNEQFF.

The chain couples TRBV11-1 to TRBJ2-1, with 11 bases lining up with TRBD2. CDR3 length: 16 residues. Germline V lookup: CDR1 SGHAT, CDR2 FQDESV (reference sequence). The ends lost 1 base at V and 8 bases at J; junction bases unmatched: 7. CDR3: CASSLGLAGRQYEQFF. CDR3 coding DNA: TGTGCCAGCAGCTTAGGACTAGCGGGACGCCAATATGAGCAGTTCTTC. The full variable domain, with the rest looked up from reference TRBV11-1 and TRBJ2-1, is EAEVAQSPRYKITEKSQAVAFWCDPISGHATLYWYRQILGQGPELLVQFQDESVVDDSQLPKDRFSAERLKGVDSTLKIQPAELGDSAMYLCASSLGLAGRQYEQFFGPGTRLTVL.

The chain carries TRBV7-9 and TRBJ2-1; unclear D gene. CDR1 SEHNR and CDR2 FQNEAQ come from the germline V gene (reference sequence). Trimming shortened V by 5 bases and J by 12 bases, and 14 bases separated the two germline ends. The length of the CDR3 is 12 residues. CDR3 sequence reads: CASSGQESGQFF. Here the CDR3 DNA reads TGTGCCAGCAGCGGCCAGGAGTCGGGGCAGTTCTTC.

This clone occurred once. As DNA, the CDR3 is TGTGCCAGCAGTGAATTTGGGACTAGCGGAGCGGGGGATACGCAGTATTTT. This encodes CASSEFGTSGAGDTQYF. The chain joins TRBV25-1 to TRBJ2-3; TRBD2 matches at 11 bases. After removal of 1 base from V and 6 bases from J, the junction contained 9 bases not matched to a gene. The CDR3 is made up of 17 amino acids. CDR1 and CDR2 from the germline V gene are MGHDK and SYGVNS.

V is TRBV3-1 (or the pseudogene TRBV3-2) and J is TRBJ2-2, with D maybe TRBD2 (5 bases). V lost 4 bases and J 6 bases, leaving 15 bases between the germline ends. CDR1 and CDR2 (germline): LGHDT, YNNKEL (reference sequence). The CDR3 is 15 amino acids. The CDR3 DNA reads TGTGCCAGCAGCCGAGGGTTCTTTACCCCCGGGGAGCTGTTTTTT. As protein: CASSRGFFTPGELFF.

This chain connects TRBV19 to TRBJ1-1; TRBD1 matches 9 bases. The J segment lost 1 base and the V segment lost 2 bases, leaving 8 bases of the junction unmatched. The CDR3 is made up of 17 amino acids. Germline V gives CDR1 LNHDA, CDR2 SQIVND (reference sequence). The DNA of the CDR3 is TGTGCCAGTAGTATAAGGGCCCGGGGACAGGGGAACACTGAAGCTTTCTTT. Its translation: CASSIRARGQGNTEAFF.

The gene calls are TRBV5-1 and TRBJ2-6; possibly TRBD2 for D (5 bases). From germline, CDR1 is SGHRS and CDR2 YFSETQ. CDR3 length equals 15 residues. V was clipped by 0 bases and J by 1 base, with 5 bases between them. The CDR3 DNA reads TGCGCCAGCAGCTTGGGCGGGTCTGGGGCCAACGTCCTGACTTTC. This translates into CASSLGGSGANVLTF.

The chain has TRBV5-1 and TRBJ2-1, with 10 bases identical to TRBD2. With 2 bases clipped from V and 4 bases from J, the junction kept 3 bases outside the gene matches. This CDR3 spans 15 amino acids. Per germline, CDR1 SGHRS and CDR2 YFSETQ. The CDR3 spells CASSFTSGTYNEQFF. CDR3 nucleotide sequence: TGCGCCAGCAGCTTCACTAGCGGGACTTACAATGAGCAGTTCTTC. Full variable domain (outside the CDR3, taken from reference TRBV5-1 and TRBJ2-1): KAGVTQTPRYLIKTRGQQVTLSCSPISGHRSVSWYQQTPGQGLQFLFEYFSETQRNKGNFPGRFSGRQFSNSRSEMNVSTLELGDSALYLCASSFTSGTYNEQFFGPGTRLTVL.

V is TRBV4-3 and J is TRBJ2-2; D might be TRBD2 (6 bases). V was shortened by 3 bases and J by 5 bases, with 13 bases between the two germline ends. CDR1 is LGHNA, CDR2 YSLEER, per germline. The CDR3 is 15 residues long. For the CDR3, the DNA is TGCGCCAGCAGCCAGGACGGGGGATGGACCGGGGAGCTGTTTTTT. This gives the protein CASSQDGGWTGELFF.

The rearrangement uses TRBV3-1 (or the pseudogene TRBV3-2) and TRBJ2-1; D gene uncertain. Germline V gives CDR1 LGHDT, CDR2 YNNKEL (reference sequence). This CDR3 region has 14 residues. The V end was cut by 2 bases, the J end by 6 bases, with 11 bases between. CDR3 sequence (DNA): TGTGCCAGCAGCCAACCAAAACTTGGCAATGAGCAGTTCTTC. Translation: CASSQPKLGNEQFF.

The rearrangement uses TRBV7-3 and TRBJ2-3, with a tentative D call TRBD2 (6 bases). CDR3 size: 16 residues. V lost 2 bases, J lost 1 base, and 13 bases lay in between. The germline V gene encodes CDR1 SGHTA and CDR2 FQGTGA. This CDR3 is CASSLGIGTGTDTQYF. The CDR3 bases are TGTGCCAGCAGCTTAGGGATCGGGACTGGCACAGATACGCAGTATTTT.